This T cell receptor (beta chain) was obtained from a study of T cell repertoires in cytomegalovirus infection (dated by TCRdb to the late 2010s). For the wider study: Alongside well-studied HLA-B-restricted epitopes, the peptide stimulations were aimed at recently identified HLA-C-restricted CMV epitopes, whose presentation resists viral immunomodulation. Because public TCR beta signatures pointed to carriage of CMV infection together with the matching HLA type, the HLA type of each donor mattered for the analysis. Overall study results and their limits: In both this cohort and an independent cohort of several hundred donors, the cumulative frequency of public TCR beta family members distinguished carriers of CMV infection plus the relevant HLA type. The ex vivo response was dominated by HLA-C-restricted CMV-specific TCR beta clonotypes, which also provided the single most frequent clonotype in two of eight donors.

The listed sequencing device is Illumina HiSeq 1500. The raw public data were reprocessed by TCRdb itself: fastp quality trimming at Q25, MiXCR clonotype calling, in-frame beta chains only. Each CDR3 protein appears once, grouped with its most common genes and DNA. This sample lists fewer than 1,000,000 distinct CDR3 sequences; around 30% were detected once. Over 12% of the sample lies in the top ten. This clonotype turned up a few times. The specificity of this receptor is unknown. Base qualities were left out, and no much larger clone turns up one base away. Read against the paper, the sample's treatment or condition label means: in vitro stimulation with specific CMV peptide epitopes to enrich CMV-specific T cells. Sequencing was performed on cultured CD8+ T cells from PBMCs, taken from culture after CMV antigen stimulation. This clonotype originated in a human donor in good health (CMV status not recorded). Some clones in this sample may be carry-over from other donors' samples.

For the CDR3, the sequence is CASSYSRIQGPTDTQYF. The nucleotides are TGTGCCAGCAGTTACTCGAGAATACAGGGACCCACAGATACGCAGTATTTT. Here the chain combines TRBV6-6 and TRBJ2-3; TRBD1 is a weak D gene call, 6 bases matching. From a lookup of the germline V gene (reference sequence), CDR1 and CDR2 are MNHNY and SVGAGI. The CDR3, cysteine through phenylalanine, is 17 amino acids long. Only the CDR3 portion is preserved as DNA: 51 bases, with reading frame beginning at the first base. V was cut back by 0 bases and J by 2 bases, leaving a gap of 15 bases between them.